This entry lists 27 T cell receptor beta chains sequenced from one sample in a study of shared clonotypes between healthy human individuals. Naive CD8 cells, CD45RO-negative and positively selected for CCR7, excluded terminally differentiated effector memory CD45RA+ cells. Sequenced by immunoSEQ multiplex PCR; TCRdb stores in-frame clones only, minus some. The data contain about 2.1 million clones, 93% of them seen just once; the ten biggest clones take up around 1.8%. The sequenced sample consisted of naive CD8+ T cells from PBMCs. These receptors all come from a young man in good health. Some clones in this sample may be carry-over from other donors' samples.

This chain uses TRBV19 with TRBJ2-7, with D hard to call. Germline values: CDR1 LNHDA, CDR2 SQIVND (reference sequence). V was trimmed by 5 bases and J by 5 bases, leaving 7 bases between them. The CDR3 is 11 amino acids. The CDR3 nucleotides read TGTGCCAGTAGTCGCGGAAACGAGCAGTACTTC. It encodes CASSRGNEQYF.

The V and J genes are TRBV7-3 and TRBJ2-7; D possibly corresponds to TRBD2 (6 bases). The V gene's germline CDR1 is SGHTA and CDR2 FQGTGA. With 5 bases removed from V and 2 bases from J, the gap between germline ends came to 16 bases. The CDR3 spans 15 residues. CDR3 nucleotide sequence: TGTGCCAGCAGCCCCTCCCCCGGCGGGACCTACGAGCAGTACTTC. This encodes CASSPSPGGTYEQYF.

V gene TRBV5-6 combines with J gene TRBJ2-7; 10 positions match TRBD1. J was trimmed by 4 bases and V by 0 bases; bases with no gene match: 10. CDR1 is SGHDT, CDR2 YYEEEE, per germline. The CDR3 totals 17 residues. This chain's CDR3 is CASSLEFSGTGAYEQYF. CDR3 in DNA: TGTGCCAGCAGCTTGGAATTTAGCGGGACAGGGGCATACGAGCAGTACTTC.

This sequence joins TRBV27 and TRBJ2-1; 9 bases line up with TRBD2. The CDR3 has 17 amino acids. Germline CDR1 and CDR2: MNHEY and SMNVEV (reference sequence). V shed 5 bases, J shed 9 bases, and the junction held 17 bases outside the gene matches. The CDR3 region is CASSHKTSGPSRGEQFF. In nucleotides, the CDR3 is TGTGCCAGCAGTCACAAGACTAGCGGCCCTTCACGAGGTGAGCAGTTCTTC.

The gene calls are TRBV5-1 and TRBJ2-1, with 7 bases identical to TRBD1. V lost 3 bases to trimming and J lost 4 bases; unmatched junction nucleotides: 7. Germline V lookup: CDR1 SGHRS, CDR2 YFSETQ. CDR3 size: 15 residues. CDR3 region: CASSSPGTVYNEQFF. The CDR3 DNA reads as TGCGCCAGCAGCTCCCCTGGGACAGTTTACAATGAGCAGTTCTTC.

The rearrangement links TRBV10-2 to TRBJ2-2; 13 nucleotides align to TRBD2. The CDR3 sequence is 18 residues long. J gave up 3 bases and V 0 bases, and 4 bases lay outside the gene matches. Germline V gene lookup returns CDR1 WSHSY and CDR2 SAAADI. CDR3 loop: CASSESPGLAGDTGELFF. For the CDR3, the DNA is TGCGCCAGCAGTGAGTCCCCAGGACTAGCGGGAGACACCGGGGAGCTGTTTTTT.

V usage is TRBV5-1 and J usage is TRBJ2-3; D possibly corresponds to TRBD2 (6 bases). This CDR3 comprises 15 residues. Looked up from germline, CDR1 is SGHRS and CDR2 is YFSETQ. Trimming cost V 0 bases and J 3 bases, with 11 bases left between them. In nucleotides, the CDR3 is TGCGCCAGCAGCTTGGTGGAGGGGCCAACAGATACGCAGTATTTT. This sequence encodes CASSLVEGPTDTQYF.

This clone was recorded once. This rearrangement joins TRBV6-5 to TRBJ2-3; D is perhaps TRBD2 (5 bases). Germline values: CDR1 MNHEY, CDR2 SVGAGI. V was clipped by 0 bases and J by 9 bases, with 13 bases between them. There are 14 residues in the CDR3. The CDR3 reads CASSYSGSLGTQYF. CDR3 bases: TGTGCCAGCAGTTACTCAGGGAGTCTAGGAACGCAGTATTTT.

V and J are TRBV7-8 and TRBJ2-7, with 8 bases that match TRBD1. Germline V lookup: CDR1 SGHVS, CDR2 FQNEAQ. This CDR3 contains 15 residues. V lost 5 bases, J lost 3 bases, and 9 bases stayed unmatched. The CDR3 is CASSPWTGTIYEQYF. CDR3 bases: TGTGCCAGCAGCCCCTGGACAGGGACGATCTACGAGCAGTACTTC.

The chain employs TRBV4-3 and TRBJ2-3; 13 bases map to TRBD2. Germline V gives CDR1 LGHNA, CDR2 YSLEER. Unmatched junction bases numbered 6, after V lost 2 bases and J lost 7 bases. The CDR3 runs 16 residues. CDR3 bases: TGCGCCAGCAGCCAATTCGGACTAGCGGGAGAGTATACGCAGTATTTT. Amino acids: CASSQFGLAGEYTQYF.

The V and J genes are TRBV13 and TRBJ2-3; D is ambiguous. The CDR3 sequence is 15 residues long. The germline V and J ends were trimmed by 1 base and 0 bases, with 8 bases remaining between them. In germline, CDR1 is PRHDT, CDR2 FYEKMQ (reference sequence). The CDR3 protein is CASSLDSESTDTQYF. CDR3 coding DNA: TGTGCCAGCAGCTTAGATTCAGAAAGCACAGATACGCAGTATTTT.

The chain combines TRBV29-1 with TRBJ1-1; tentatively, D is TRBD1 (5 bases). Trimming took 4 bases from V and 0 from J, leaving 9 bases between them. The CDR3 length is 13 residues. Germline lookup yields CDR1 SQVTM and CDR2 ANQGSEA. For the CDR3, the DNA is TGCAGCGTTGGGGGGTGGCTGAACACTGAAGCTTTCTTT. Residues: CSVGGWLNTEAFF.

This chain joins TRBV5-1 and TRBJ2-5; no clear D gene. From germline, CDR1 is SGHRS and CDR2 YFSETQ. The CDR3 runs 16 residues. Trimming cost V 0 bases and J 0 bases, with 12 bases left between them. CDR3 sequence reads: CASSLVGSSYQETQYF. The CDR3 DNA follows: TGCGCCAGCAGCTTGGTCGGGTCTTCCTACCAAGAGACCCAGTACTTC.

Concerning this clone: Other DNA sequences in this sample translate to the same CDR3. The rearrangement joins TRBV27 to TRBJ2-2; D unresolved. Germline V gives CDR1 MNHEY, CDR2 SMNVEV (reference sequence). V lost 3 bases and J 7 bases, leaving 9 bases between the germline ends. The CDR3 runs to 13 residues. In DNA, the CDR3 is TGTGCCAGCAGTTTCCTCATGGGCGGGGAGCTGTTTTTT. Its translation: CASSFLMGGELFF.

The chain joins TRBV2 to TRBJ2-7, with no clear D. The V gene's germline CDR1 is SNHLY and CDR2 FYNNEI. V lost 4 bases, J lost 3 bases, and 4 bases lay in between. The CDR3 is 11 residues long. CDR3 region: CASSAFYEQYF. The CDR3 nucleotides are TGTGCCAGCAGTGCATTCTACGAGCAGTACTTC.

The V call is TRBV11-2, the J call TRBJ2-2; 7 bases are shared with TRBD1. Germline CDR1 SGHAT, CDR2 FQNNGV. Germline trimming cut 6 bases from V and 7 bases from J; bases unmatched to any gene: 11. There are 15 residues in the CDR3. The CDR3 sequence: CASRGDSRDRGELFF. As DNA, the CDR3 is TGTGCCAGCAGGGGGGACAGCCGTGACCGCGGGGAGCTGTTTTTT.

The chain joins TRBV11-2 to TRBJ1-1, with D unresolved. V was trimmed by 4 bases and J by 8 bases, leaving 8 bases between them. This CDR3 comprises 11 residues. Germline V gives CDR1 SGHAT, CDR2 FQNNGV. CDR3 region: CASSSLGEAFF. For the CDR3, the DNA is TGTGCCAGCAGCTCACTCGGGGAAGCTTTCTTT.

The chain carries TRBV11-2 and TRBJ1-4; TRBD1 agrees at 7 bases. Germline CDR1 SGHAT, CDR2 FQNNGV. V dropped 5 bases and J dropped 5; count of bases not matched to a gene: 14. The CDR3 has 17 residues. The CDR3 DNA follows: TGTGCCAGCAGCCTAGTCATAAGGGACAGACTAAATGAAAAACTGTTTTTT. This sequence encodes CASSLVIRDRLNEKLFF. Supplemented by reference TRBV11-2 and TRBJ1-4, the full variable domain reads EAGVAQSPRYKIIEKRQSVAFWCNPISGHATLYWYQQILGQGPKLLIQFQNNGVVDDSQLPKDRFSAERLKGVDSTLKIQPAKLEDSAVYLCASSLVIRDRLNEKLFFGSGTQLSVL.

V is TRBV14 and J is TRBJ2-7; D unclear. Germline V CDR1 and CDR2: SGHDN, FVKESK. The V end was cut by 1 base, the J end by 2 bases, with 12 bases between. The CDR3 loop spans 15 amino acids. CDR3 in DNA: TGTGCCAGCAGCCAAGGAGGCCAGAGTACCTACGAGCAGTACTTC. Its protein product is CASSQGGQSTYEQYF.

On this clone itself: A much larger clone lies one base from this, so it may be a read error. The same CDR3 also results from other DNA sequences found in this sample. The V call is TRBV9, the J call TRBJ1-1; tentatively, D is TRBD1 (5 bases). V lost 2 bases, J lost 3 bases, and 5 bases lay in between. This CDR3 is 12 amino acids long. Germline V gives CDR1 SGDLS, CDR2 YYNGEE. CDR3 in amino acids: CASSVGDTEAFF. CDR3 nucleotides: TGTGCCAGCAGCGTGGGGGACACTGAAGCTTTCTTT.

The CDR3 DNA reads TGTGCCAGCAGTCCTATAGCGGGAGCCGCCGGGGAGCTGTTTTTT. It specifies CASSPIAGAAGELFF. The chain combines TRBV28 with TRBJ2-2, with TRBD2 matching over 9 bases. The CDR3 covers 15 residues. With V trimmed by 5 bases and J by 6 bases, 7 bases remained unmatched. Germline-derived CDR1 and CDR2 are MDHEN and SYDVKM.

The count of this clone is one. The CDR3, as DNA: TGTGCCAGCAGTGAATGGGTGGTACGTACCTACAATGAGCAGTTCTTC. Its protein is CASSEWVVRTYNEQFF. V usage is TRBV6-1 and J usage is TRBJ2-1; D is undetermined. The V end lost 2 bases, the J end lost 2 bases, and 13 bases lay between the germline ends. The length of the CDR3 is 16 residues. CDR1 and CDR2 from the germline V gene are MNHNS and SASEGT.

The chain combines TRBV6-4 with TRBJ1-2; 8 bases fit TRBD1. CDR1 and CDR2 from the germline V gene are MRHNA and SNTAGT. The CDR3 consists of 17 residues. J lost 5 bases, V lost 3 bases, and 14 bases had no gene match. The CDR3 is CASSDRRDRIRSYGYTF. CDR3 DNA sequence: TGTGCCAGCAGTGATCGAAGGGACAGGATTAGGTCGTATGGCTACACCTTC.

The gene calls are TRBV4-1 and TRBJ1-1; D not certain. The CDR3 runs 16 residues. CDR1 is MGHRA and CDR2 is YSYEKL in the germline V gene. Trimming pared 1 base from V and 1 base from J, leaving 13 bases between. The CDR3 coding sequence is TGCGCCAGCAGCCAAGCCAGCCATGGAAAGAACACTGAAGCTTTCTTT. It encodes CASSQASHGKNTEAFF.

The chain links TRBV19 to TRBJ1-1, with TRBD1 matching over 7 bases. Trimming cost V 7 bases and J 4 bases; bases outside gene matches: 3. This CDR3 spans 12 amino acids. Germline V gene lookup returns CDR1 LNHDA and CDR2 SQIVND (reference sequence). Here the CDR3 reads CASTKGATEAFF. The CDR3 bases are TGTGCCAGTACGAAGGGGGCCACTGAAGCTTTCTTT.

This sequence joins TRBV4-1 and TRBJ2-7; TRBD1 matches 10 bases. This CDR3 region has 16 residues. V lost 0 bases to trimming and J lost 2 bases; unmatched junction nucleotides: 4. Germline assignment: CDR1 MGHRA and CDR2 YSYEKL. The CDR3 loop is CASSQDSGQGAYEQYF. Here the CDR3 DNA reads TGCGCCAGCAGCCAAGACTCCGGACAGGGGGCCTACGAGCAGTACTTC.

The rearrangement links TRBV4-3 to TRBJ1-4; the D gene is possibly TRBD1 (5 bases). The CDR3 is 17 amino acids. Germline assignment: CDR1 LGHNA and CDR2 YSLEER. V dropped 1 base and J dropped 0 bases, with 12 bases sitting between them. The CDR3 DNA sequence: TGCGCCAGCAGCCAAGTCCTGGGGCCTGCAACTAATGAAAAACTGTTTTTT. Its translation is CASSQVLGPATNEKLFF.